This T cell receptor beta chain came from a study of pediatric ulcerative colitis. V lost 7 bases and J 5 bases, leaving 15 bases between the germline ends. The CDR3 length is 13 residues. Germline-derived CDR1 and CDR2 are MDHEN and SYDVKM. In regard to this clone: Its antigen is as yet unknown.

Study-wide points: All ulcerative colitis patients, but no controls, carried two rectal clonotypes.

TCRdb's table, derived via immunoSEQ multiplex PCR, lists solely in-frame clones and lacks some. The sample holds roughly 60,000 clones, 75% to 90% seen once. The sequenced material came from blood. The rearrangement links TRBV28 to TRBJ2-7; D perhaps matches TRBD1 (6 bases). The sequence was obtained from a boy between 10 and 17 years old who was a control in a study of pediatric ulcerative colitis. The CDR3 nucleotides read TGTGCCAGCACGGTACAGGGTGGGGACGAGCAGTACTTC. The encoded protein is CASTVQGGDEQYF. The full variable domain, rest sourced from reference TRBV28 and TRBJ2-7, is DVKVTQSSRYLVKRTGEKVFLECVQDMDHENMFWYRQDPGLGLRLIYFSYDVKMKEKGDIPEGYSVSREKKERFSLILESASTNQTSMYLCASTVQGGDEQYFGPGTRLTVT.